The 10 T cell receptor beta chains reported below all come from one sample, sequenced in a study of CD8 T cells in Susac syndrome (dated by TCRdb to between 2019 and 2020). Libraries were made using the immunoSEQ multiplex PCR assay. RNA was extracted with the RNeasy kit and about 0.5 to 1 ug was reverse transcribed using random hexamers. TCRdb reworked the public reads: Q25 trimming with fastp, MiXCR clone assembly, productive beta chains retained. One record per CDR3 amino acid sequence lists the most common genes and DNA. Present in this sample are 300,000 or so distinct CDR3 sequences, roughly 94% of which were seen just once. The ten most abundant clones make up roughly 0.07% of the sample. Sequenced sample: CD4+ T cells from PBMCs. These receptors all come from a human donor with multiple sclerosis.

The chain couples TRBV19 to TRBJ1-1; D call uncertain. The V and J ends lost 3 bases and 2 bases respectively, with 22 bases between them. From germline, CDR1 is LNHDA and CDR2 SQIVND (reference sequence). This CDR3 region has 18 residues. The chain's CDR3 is CASSISPHSARPNTEAFF. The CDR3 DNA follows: TGTGCCAGTAGTATTTCCCCCCACTCGGCCCGCCCTAACACTGAAGCTTTCTTT.

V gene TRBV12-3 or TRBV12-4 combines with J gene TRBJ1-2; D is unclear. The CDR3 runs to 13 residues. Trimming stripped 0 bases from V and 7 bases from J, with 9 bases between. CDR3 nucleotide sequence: TGTGCCAGCAGTTTAGCGGAGCAATCTGGCTACACCTTC. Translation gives CASSLAEQSGYTF.

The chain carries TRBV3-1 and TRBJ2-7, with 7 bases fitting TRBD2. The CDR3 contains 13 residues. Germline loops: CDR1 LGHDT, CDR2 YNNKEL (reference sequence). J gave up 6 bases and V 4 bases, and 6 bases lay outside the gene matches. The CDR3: CASSPIGGGEQYF. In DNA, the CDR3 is TGTGCCAGCAGCCCCATTGGGGGGGGCGAGCAGTACTTC.

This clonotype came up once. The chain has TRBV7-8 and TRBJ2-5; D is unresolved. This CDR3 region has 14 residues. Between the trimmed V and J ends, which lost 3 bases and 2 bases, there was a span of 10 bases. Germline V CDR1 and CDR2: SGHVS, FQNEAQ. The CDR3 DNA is TGTGCCAGCAGCTTTAGAGCCGGGCAAGAGACCCAGTACTTC. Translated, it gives CASSFRAGQETQYF.

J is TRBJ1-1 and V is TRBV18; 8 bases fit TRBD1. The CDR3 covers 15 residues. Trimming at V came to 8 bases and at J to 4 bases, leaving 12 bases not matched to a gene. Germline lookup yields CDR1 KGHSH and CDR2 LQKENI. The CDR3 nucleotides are TGTGCCAGCGAACCCCGGACAGGGCAAACCACTGAAGCTTTCTTT. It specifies CASEPRTGQTTEAFF.

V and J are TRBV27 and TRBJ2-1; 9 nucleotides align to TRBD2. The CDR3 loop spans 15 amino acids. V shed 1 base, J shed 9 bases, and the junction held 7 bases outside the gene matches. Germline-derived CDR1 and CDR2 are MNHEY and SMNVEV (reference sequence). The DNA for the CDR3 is TGTGCCAGCAGTTTATGGGCTAGCGGGACGCCTGAGCAGTTCTTC. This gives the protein CASSLWASGTPEQFF.

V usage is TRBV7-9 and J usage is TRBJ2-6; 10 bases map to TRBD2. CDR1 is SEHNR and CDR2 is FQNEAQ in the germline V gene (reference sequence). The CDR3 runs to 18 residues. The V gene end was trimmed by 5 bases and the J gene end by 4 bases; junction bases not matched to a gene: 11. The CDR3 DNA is TGTGCCAGCAGCCCAAGTCTGAGCGGGAGGGTAGGGGCCAACGTCCTGACTTTC. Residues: CASSPSLSGRVGANVLTF.

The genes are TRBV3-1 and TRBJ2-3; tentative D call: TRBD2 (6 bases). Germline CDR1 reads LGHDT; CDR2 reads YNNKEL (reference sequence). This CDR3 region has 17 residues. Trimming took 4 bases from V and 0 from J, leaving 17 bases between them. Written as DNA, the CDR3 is TGTGCCAGCAGCCCCATCCTCGGCAGCGGGAGCACAGATACGCAGTATTTT. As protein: CASSPILGSGSTDTQYF.

The CDR3, as DNA: TGTGCCAGCAGCGTGACAGGGGGCGCCGGGGAGACCCAGTACTTC. It specifies CASSVTGGAGETQYF. J is TRBJ2-5 and V is TRBV12-3 or TRBV12-4, with 10 bases that match TRBD1. The CDR3 is 15 amino acids. Germline trimming cut 6 bases from V and 5 bases from J; bases unmatched to any gene: 9.

The CDR3 bases are TGCGCCAGCAGCCTCCTATATAGCGGGGGGACAGATACGCAGTATTTT. Encoded protein: CASSLLYSGGTDTQYF. The chain recombines TRBV5-1 with TRBJ2-3, with 10 positions matching TRBD2. CDR3 size: 16 residues. The germline V gene has CDR1 SGHRS and CDR2 YFSETQ. The V and J ends lost 4 bases and 3 bases, in that order; junction bases with no gene match: 8.